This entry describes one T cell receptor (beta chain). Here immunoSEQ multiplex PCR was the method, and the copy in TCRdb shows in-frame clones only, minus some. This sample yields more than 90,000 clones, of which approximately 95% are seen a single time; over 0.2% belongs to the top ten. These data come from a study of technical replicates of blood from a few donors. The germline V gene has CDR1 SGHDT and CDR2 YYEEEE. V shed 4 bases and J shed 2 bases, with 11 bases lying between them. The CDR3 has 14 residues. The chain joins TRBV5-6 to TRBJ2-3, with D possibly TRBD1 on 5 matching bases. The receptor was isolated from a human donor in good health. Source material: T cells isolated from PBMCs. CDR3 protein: CASSGAGDTDTQYF. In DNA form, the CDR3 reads TGTGCCAGCAGCGGGGCAGGAGACACAGATACGCAGTATTTT.